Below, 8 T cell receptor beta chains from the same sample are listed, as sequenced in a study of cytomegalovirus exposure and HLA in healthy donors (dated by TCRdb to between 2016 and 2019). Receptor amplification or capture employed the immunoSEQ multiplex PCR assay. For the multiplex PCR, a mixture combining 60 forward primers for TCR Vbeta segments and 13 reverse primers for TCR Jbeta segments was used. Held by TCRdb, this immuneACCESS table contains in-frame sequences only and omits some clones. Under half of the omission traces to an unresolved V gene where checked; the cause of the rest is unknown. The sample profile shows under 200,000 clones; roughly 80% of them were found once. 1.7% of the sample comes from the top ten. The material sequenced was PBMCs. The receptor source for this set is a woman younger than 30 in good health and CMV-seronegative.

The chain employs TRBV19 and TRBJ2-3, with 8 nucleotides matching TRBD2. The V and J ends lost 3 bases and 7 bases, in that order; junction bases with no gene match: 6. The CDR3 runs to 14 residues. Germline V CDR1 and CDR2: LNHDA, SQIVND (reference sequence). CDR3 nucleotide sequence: TGTGCCAGTAGTATCCCCTTAGCGGGGAATACGCAGTATTTT. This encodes CASSIPLAGNTQYF.

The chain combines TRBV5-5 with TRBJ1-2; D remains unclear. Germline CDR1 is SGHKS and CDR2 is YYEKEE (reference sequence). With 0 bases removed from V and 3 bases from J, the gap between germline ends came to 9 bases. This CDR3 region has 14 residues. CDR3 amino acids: CASSLAGWDYGYTF. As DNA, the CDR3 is TGTGCCAGCAGCTTGGCGGGTTGGGACTATGGCTACACCTTC.

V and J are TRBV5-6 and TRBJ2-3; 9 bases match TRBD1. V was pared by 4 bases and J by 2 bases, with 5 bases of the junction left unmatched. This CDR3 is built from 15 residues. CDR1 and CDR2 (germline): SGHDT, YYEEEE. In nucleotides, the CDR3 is TGTGCCAGCAGCGCAGGGACAGGGATCACAGATACGCAGTATTTT. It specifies CASSAGTGITDTQYF.

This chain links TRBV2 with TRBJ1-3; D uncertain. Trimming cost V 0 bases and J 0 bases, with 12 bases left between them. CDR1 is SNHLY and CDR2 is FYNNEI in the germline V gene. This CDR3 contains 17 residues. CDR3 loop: CASSEALLSSSGNTIYF. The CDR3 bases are TGTGCCAGCAGTGAAGCGCTTCTTAGTAGCTCTGGAAACACCATATATTTT.

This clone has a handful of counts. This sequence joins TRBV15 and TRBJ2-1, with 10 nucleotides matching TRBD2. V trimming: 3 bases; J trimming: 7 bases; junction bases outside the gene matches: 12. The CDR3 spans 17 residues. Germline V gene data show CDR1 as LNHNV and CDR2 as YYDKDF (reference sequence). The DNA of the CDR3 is TGTGCCACCAGCAGCGCAGCGGGAGGGCACACCGTAAATGAGCAGTTCTTC. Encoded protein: CATSSAAGGHTVNEQFF. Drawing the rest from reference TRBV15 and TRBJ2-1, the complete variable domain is DAMVIQNPRYQVTQFGKPVTLSCSQTLNHNVMYWYQQKSSQAPKLLFHYYDKDFNNEADTPDNFQSRRPNTSFCFLDIRSPGLGDTAMYLCATSSAAGGHTVNEQFFGPGTRLTVL.

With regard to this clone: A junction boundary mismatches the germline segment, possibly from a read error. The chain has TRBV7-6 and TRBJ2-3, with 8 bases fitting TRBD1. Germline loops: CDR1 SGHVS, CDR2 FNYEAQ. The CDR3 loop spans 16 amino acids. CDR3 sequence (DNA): TGTGCCAGCAGATTAGACGGACAGGGTTCCACAGATACGCAGTATTTT. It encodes CASRLDGQGSTDTQYF.

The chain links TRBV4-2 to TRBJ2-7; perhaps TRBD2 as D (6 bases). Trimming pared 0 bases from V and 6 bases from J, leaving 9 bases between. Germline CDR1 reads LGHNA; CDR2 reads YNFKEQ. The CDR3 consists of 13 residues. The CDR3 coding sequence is TGTGCCAGCAGCCAAGATCCGGGGGTCGAGCAGTACTTC. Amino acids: CASSQDPGVEQYF.

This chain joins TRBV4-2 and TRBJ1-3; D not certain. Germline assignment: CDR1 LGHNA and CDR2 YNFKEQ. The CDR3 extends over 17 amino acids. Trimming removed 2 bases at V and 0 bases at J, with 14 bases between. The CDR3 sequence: CASSQYGWASSGNTIYF. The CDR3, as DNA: TGTGCCAGCAGCCAATATGGGTGGGCGAGCTCTGGAAACACCATATATTTT.